The next 29 T cell receptor beta chains were all read from a single sample in a study of CXCR3-negative and CXCR3-positive naive CD8 T cells. Study-wide results and caveats: Researchers report that CXCR3-positive naive cells carry more hydrophobic TRB CDR3s than CXCR3-negative naive cells.

Libraries of TRB cDNA were made by 5' RACE and carried UMIs. TCRdb re-called the 5' RACE reads; one entry per CDR3 protein, DNA not given. This sample lists under 6,000 distinct CDR3 sequences; its ten largest clones have less than 2%. These receptors' antigens are unknown. Material: naive CXCR3+ CD8+ T cells from blood. Sample subset: CD45RO-CCR7+CD27+CD95- naive CD8+ T cells expressing CXCR3 (TNR3+). These TCRs come from a human donor in good health. Some clones in this sample may be carry-over from other donors' samples.

V usage is TRBV3-1 and J usage is TRBJ2-1; TCRdb gives TRBD2 as the D gene, but with no DNA this cannot be confirmed. The CDR3 runs to 13 residues. Germline assignment: CDR1 LGHDT and CDR2 YNNKEL (reference sequence). The CDR3 spells CASSQDPSGKQFF.

The chain carries TRBV11-1 and TRBJ2-1. CDR1 is SGHAT, CDR2 FQDESV, per germline (reference sequence). The CDR3 spans 14 residues. The CDR3 protein is CASSLLQTYNEQFF.

The chain uses TRBV5-6 and TRBJ2-1; the D gene TCRdb calls, TRBD2, cannot be checked with no DNA. The CDR3 loop spans 15 amino acids. Germline assignment: CDR1 SGHDT and CDR2 YYEEEE. The CDR3 here is CASSFGLGSGAEQFF.

The rearrangement uses TRBV14 and TRBJ2-5; TCRdb's assignment of TRBD2 cannot be checked, as there is no DNA. Germline CDR1 reads SGHDN; CDR2 reads FVKESK. The CDR3 extends over 18 amino acids. The CDR3 protein is CASSPHGPGLAEQETQYF. Using reference TRBV14 and TRBJ2-5 for the parts outside the CDR3, the full variable domain is EAGVTQFPSHSVIEKGQTVTLRCDPISGHDNLYWYRRVMGKEIKFLLHFVKESKQDESGMPNNRFLAERTGGTYSTLKVQPAELEDSGVYFCASSPHGPGLAEQETQYFGPGTRLLVL.

The chain recombines TRBV29-1 with TRBJ2-7; no DNA is available, so the TRBD1 call from TCRdb remains unchecked. The CDR3 runs to 14 residues. Germline V gene data show CDR1 as SQVTM and CDR2 as ANQGSEA. This CDR3 reads CSVLLGSQGGEQYF.

The gene calls are TRBV29-1 and TRBJ2-5; as DNA is missing, the TRBD2 call by TCRdb cannot be tested. CDR3 length: 12 residues. Germline CDR1 and CDR2: SQVTM and ANQGSEA. The chain's CDR3 is CSVESSEGPQYF.

The V call is TRBV4-3, the J call TRBJ2-1; TCRdb picks TRBD2, but there is no DNA to check that call. The CDR3 loop spans 16 amino acids. CDR1 and CDR2 (germline): LGHNA, YSLEER. The CDR3 sequence: CASSQDLLAAYNEQFF.

Measured by frequency, this clonotype is medium-sized. The chain carries TRBV7-9 and TRBJ1-1. The CDR3 has 12 residues. Germline V gene data show CDR1 as SEHNR and CDR2 as FQNEAQ (reference sequence). The CDR3 loop reads CASSLFGTEAFF. Supplemented by reference TRBV7-9 and TRBJ1-1, the full variable domain reads DTGVSQNPRHKITKRGQNVTFRCDPISEHNRLYWYRQTLGQGPEFLTYFQNEAQLEKSRLLSDRFSAERPKGSFSTLEIQRTEQGDSAMYLCASSLFGTEAFFGQGTRLTVV.

The rearrangement links TRBV29-1 to TRBJ1-1; the D gene TCRdb calls, TRBD1, cannot be checked with no DNA. Germline V CDR1 and CDR2: SQVTM, ANQGSEA. The CDR3 extends over 12 amino acids. The CDR3 here is CSVVGGSGEAFF.

The V call is TRBV29-1, the J call TRBJ1-1. Germline loops: CDR1 SQVTM, CDR2 ANQGSEA. This CDR3 region has 14 residues. CDR3 loop: CSVEDWSVNTEAFF.

By frequency, this clonotype is medium-sized. This chain links TRBV6-6 with TRBJ1-5; the TCRdb D gene call, TRBD1, has no DNA to confirm it. CDR1 is MNHNY, CDR2 SVGAGI, per germline (reference sequence). The CDR3 loop spans 14 amino acids. CDR3 residues: CASSPIYSNQPQHF.

In terms of frequency, this clonotype is large. The chain links TRBV9 to TRBJ1-2. Germline V gene sequence: CDR1 SGDLS, CDR2 YYNGEE. The CDR3 totals 16 residues. This CDR3 reads CASSRRDEGTNYGYTF.

Frequency places this clonotype as medium-sized (0.01 to 0.1%). The chain employs TRBV29-1 and TRBJ1-1. From germline, CDR1 is SQVTM and CDR2 ANQGSEA. CDR3 size: 12 residues. CDR3 protein: CSVGAGGTEAFF.

V is TRBV25-1 and J is TRBJ2-7. Germline loops: CDR1 MGHDK, CDR2 SYGVNS. CDR3 length: 12 amino acids. The CDR3 loop is CASAVRWSEQYF.

V and J are TRBV3-1 and TRBJ2-1; TCRdb designates TRBD1, a call that cannot be tested without DNA. Germline lookup yields CDR1 LGHDT and CDR2 YNNKEL (reference sequence). The CDR3 has 16 residues. The CDR3 protein is CASSQDRDTRGNEQFF.

By frequency, this clonotype registers medium-sized. This sequence joins TRBV5-6 and TRBJ2-7; with no DNA, the TCRdb D assignment of TRBD1 cannot be verified. The germline V gene has CDR1 SGHDT and CDR2 YYEEEE. This CDR3 is 15 amino acids long. The CDR3 loop reads CASSPLRQVSYEQYF.

This clonotype shows up as medium-sized by frequency. The rearrangement links TRBV7-2 to TRBJ2-7; there is no DNA to check the TCRdb D call of TRBD2. The V gene's germline CDR1 is SGHTA and CDR2 FQGNSA. The CDR3 loop spans 15 amino acids. The CDR3: CASSNHNSGGYEQYF.

Judged by frequency, this clonotype is medium-sized. The chain couples TRBV20-1 to TRBJ2-7. Germline loops: CDR1 DFQATT, CDR2 SNEGSKA (reference sequence). The CDR3 runs 13 residues. The CDR3 reads CSARGRDSYEQYF.

This clonotype counts as medium-sized by frequency. The chain combines TRBV20-1 with TRBJ2-7; the D call of TRBD1 rests on TCRdb alone, since no DNA is present to check it. Germline CDR1 and CDR2: DFQATT and SNEGSKA (reference sequence). CDR3 length: 14 amino acids. The CDR3: CSARESGSSYEQYF.

The chain has TRBV4-2 and TRBJ2-7; the TCRdb D gene call, TRBD1, has no DNA to confirm it. The CDR3 is 14 amino acids. In germline, CDR1 is LGHNA, CDR2 YNFKEQ. The CDR3: CASSQAGTDYEQYF.

The CDR3 spells CASSKPGPFSTDTQYF. This chain uses TRBV21-1 with TRBJ2-3. TRBV21-1 is assigned pseudogene status. This CDR3 contains 16 residues.

The CDR3 loop reads CASSQETSTYNEQFF. The V call is TRBV4-1, the J call TRBJ2-1. The germline V gene encodes CDR1 MGHRA and CDR2 YSYEKL. The CDR3 covers 15 residues.

This clonotype is medium-sized by frequency. V is TRBV21-1 and J is TRBJ2-2; the D call of TRBD2 rests on TCRdb alone, since no DNA is present to check it. TRBV21-1 is a pseudogene segment. This CDR3 contains 17 residues. The CDR3 protein is CASSKEVGLAGVGELFF.

This clonotype is classed as medium-sized by frequency. The V gene is TRBV6-5, the J gene TRBJ1-1. The CDR3 spans 16 residues. CDR1 is MNHEY, CDR2 SVGAGI, per germline. CDR3 sequence: CASSYRPVIMNTEAFF.

The CDR3 reads CASSAVGAPNYGYTF. The chain uses TRBV7-9 and TRBJ1-2. CDR3 size: 15 residues. Germline V gene sequence: CDR1 SEHNR, CDR2 FQNEAQ (reference sequence).

This rearrangement joins TRBV28 to TRBJ2-1. Germline CDR1 and CDR2: MDHEN and SYDVKM. The CDR3 extends over 11 amino acids. This CDR3 reads CASSTYNEQFF.

V usage is TRBV20-1 and J usage is TRBJ1-2; TCRdb returns TRBD1, unconfirmable since there is no DNA. Germline CDR1 reads DFQATT; CDR2 reads SNEGSKA (reference sequence). The CDR3 contains 16 residues. The CDR3 loop is CSARPRNAGTWDGYTF.

This chain uses TRBV9 with TRBJ2-5; TCRdb picks TRBD1, but there is no DNA to check that call. Germline CDR1 reads SGDLS; CDR2 reads YYNGEE. The CDR3 runs to 16 residues. The CDR3 reads CASSVGDRYSGETQYF.

The chain recombines TRBV7-6 with TRBJ2-1; TCRdb reports TRBD2, a call that lacks DNA to check it against. Looked up from germline, CDR1 is SGHVS and CDR2 is FNYEAQ. The length of the CDR3 is 17 residues. CDR3 sequence reads: CASSLDSASGVYNEQFF.